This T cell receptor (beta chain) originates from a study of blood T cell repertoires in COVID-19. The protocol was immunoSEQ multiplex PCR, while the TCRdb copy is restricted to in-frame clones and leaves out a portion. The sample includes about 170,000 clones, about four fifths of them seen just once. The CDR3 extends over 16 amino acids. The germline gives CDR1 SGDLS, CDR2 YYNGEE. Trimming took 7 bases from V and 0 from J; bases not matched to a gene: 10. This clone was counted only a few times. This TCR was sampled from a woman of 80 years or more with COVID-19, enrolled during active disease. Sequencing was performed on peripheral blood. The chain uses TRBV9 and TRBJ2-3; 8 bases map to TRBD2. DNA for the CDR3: TGTGCCAGCGGGCGGGGGGCCCTAACTAGCACAGATACGCAGTATTTT. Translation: CASGRGALTSTDTQYF.